Below, 22 T cell receptor beta chains from the same sample are listed, as sequenced in a study of post-analysis software for immune sequencing data. The study's findings and limits: Four to six TRBV segments were more frequent in patients than controls; TRBV5-6, TRBV5-1 and TRBV20-1 belonged to this group.

Sequencing libraries made from TCR beta cDNA carried unique molecular identifiers. TCRdb called the PCR reads again in MiXCR, with one record for every CDR3 protein. The table lists hundreds of thousands of distinct CDR3 sequences, roughly 40% of them singletons. The antigens of these receptors remain unknown. The specimen sequenced was blood. The source is a girl aged 2 to 10 with multiple sclerosis.

This clonotype has more than one count but fewer than ten. The chain couples TRBV2 to TRBJ2-7; maybe TRBD1 (5 bases). The CDR3 runs 14 residues. Germline CDR1 SNHLY, CDR2 FYNNEI. V was pared by 6 bases and J by 0 bases, with 12 bases between. CDR3 loop: CASSRVRGSYEQYF. CDR3 DNA sequence: TGTGCCAGCAGCAGGGTCCGAGGCTCCTACGAGCAGTACTTC.

This clonotype was counted only a few times. The genes are TRBV6-1 and TRBJ2-1; D not resolved. Germline-derived CDR1 and CDR2 are MNHNS and SASEGT. V was shortened by 3 bases and J by 4 bases, with 4 bases between the two germline ends. This CDR3 spans 12 amino acids. CDR3 in DNA: TGTGCCAGCAGTGACGGGTACAATGAGCAGTTCTTC. Its protein product is CASSDGYNEQFF.

V is TRBV6-5 and J is TRBJ1-6; weak D call: TRBD1 (5 bases). The V end lost 2 bases, the J end lost 1 base, and 9 bases lay between the germline ends. The CDR3 length is 16 residues. Germline CDR1 and CDR2: MNHEY and SVGAGI. As DNA, the CDR3 is TGTGCCAGCAGTTACACCAAGGGGTCCTATAATTCACCCCTCCACTTT. Residues: CASSYTKGSYNSPLHF.

In its sample, this clonotype was seen a few times. The V call is TRBV15, the J call TRBJ2-7; 8 nucleotides align to TRBD2. V gave up 1 base and J gave up 0 bases; unmatched junction bases: 5. The germline V gene encodes CDR1 LNHNV and CDR2 YYDKDF (reference sequence). CDR3 size: 16 residues. CDR3 in amino acids: CATSRAGGGPSYEQYF. The CDR3 DNA reads as TGTGCCACCAGCAGAGCAGGCGGGGGGCCCTCCTACGAGCAGTACTTC.

The chain has TRBV27 and TRBJ2-1; D gene ambiguous. CDR1 and CDR2 from the germline V gene are MNHEY and SMNVEV (reference sequence). CDR3 size: 14 residues. Trimming pared 6 bases from V and 5 bases from J, leaving 14 bases between. CDR3 coding DNA: TGTGCCAGCAGCTTCGGCGGCGGCCACAATGAGCAGTTCTTC. Its protein product is CASSFGGGHNEQFF.

The sample holds a few counts of this clonotype. The chain employs TRBV29-1 and TRBJ2-3; D is perhaps TRBD1 (7 bases). Germline CDR1 SQVTM, CDR2 ANQGSEA. CDR3 length: 13 residues. V lost 6 bases to trimming and J lost 2 bases, with 12 bases between them. The CDR3 sequence: CSVRGQYTDTQYF. CDR3 nucleotide sequence: TGCAGCGTGCGGGGACAGTACACAGATACGCAGTATTTT.

This clonotype was detected only a few times. This rearrangement joins TRBV20-1 to TRBJ2-1; perhaps TRBD2 as D (6 bases). CDR1 DFQATT and CDR2 SNEGSKA come from the germline V gene (reference sequence). The CDR3 has 16 amino acids. V gave up 0 bases and J gave up 3 bases, with 15 bases separating them. The CDR3 bases are TGCAGTGCTAGAGATCGAGAGCGGGTGGTCTACAATGAGCAGTTCTTC. Encoded protein: CSARDRERVVYNEQFF.

This clonotype was counted between two and nine times. V gene TRBV6-5 combines with J gene TRBJ2-7; a weak D match, TRBD2 (6 bases). Per germline, CDR1 MNHEY and CDR2 SVGAGI. V was shortened by 2 bases and J by 5 bases, with 22 bases between the two germline ends. This CDR3 has 17 amino acids. CDR3 in DNA: TGTGCCAGCAGTTACGGATTCGGGGAGGAGGGCGGCCACGAGCAGTACTTC. Translated: CASSYGFGEEGGHEQYF.

The rearrangement uses TRBV27 and TRBJ1-4; D is undetermined. Germline CDR1 MNHEY, CDR2 SMNVEV (reference sequence). The CDR3 contains 15 residues. The germline V and J ends were trimmed by 2 bases and 5 bases, with 12 bases remaining between them. The CDR3 loop is CASSLIRVPNEKLFF. DNA of the CDR3: TGTGCCAGCAGTTTAATTAGGGTTCCGAATGAAAAACTGTTTTTT.

This clonotype was detected a few times. The chain links TRBV20-1 to TRBJ2-3, with D possibly matching TRBD1 (5 bases). The CDR3 consists of 17 residues. Trimming pared 0 bases from V and 6 bases from J, leaving 22 bases between. Germline values: CDR1 DFQATT, CDR2 SNEGSKA (reference sequence). CDR3 coding DNA: TGCAGTGCTAGAGATCTGGCCAGGGTTACGCCCGGGGATACGCAGTATTTT. This codes for CSARDLARVTPGDTQYF.

Only a few counts were recorded for this clonotype. The V and J genes are TRBV2 and TRBJ2-1; D gene uncertain. CDR3 size: 15 residues. The germline gives CDR1 SNHLY, CDR2 FYNNEI. The ends were cut back, 1 base at V and 5 bases at J, with 12 bases in the middle. The CDR3 reads CASSEVALTNNEQFF. The CDR3 DNA reads TGTGCCAGCAGTGAAGTGGCGCTAACGAACAATGAGCAGTTCTTC.

The V gene is TRBV25-1, the J gene TRBJ1-2, with a tentative D call TRBD1 (5 bases). CDR1 is MGHDK and CDR2 is SYGVNS in the germline V gene. This CDR3 spans 14 amino acids. V was shortened by 3 bases and J by 4 bases, with 12 bases between the two germline ends. Written as DNA, the CDR3 is TGTGCCAGCAGTGAGAGGGGCAGACTCTATGGCTACACCTTC. Protein: CASSERGRLYGYTF.

The V and J genes are TRBV20-1 and TRBJ2-3, with 11 bases that match TRBD1. After removal of 1 base from V and 4 bases from J, the junction contained 4 bases not matched to a gene. CDR3 length equals 15 residues. In germline, CDR1 is DFQATT, CDR2 SNEGSKA (reference sequence). The DNA for the CDR3 is TGCAGTGCTAGAGGAGGACAGGGGGCACCAGATACGCAGTATTTT. This codes for CSARGGQGAPDTQYF.

This clonotype was counted only a few times. The V and J genes are TRBV6-5 and TRBJ1-6; TRBD1 matches 8 bases. V dropped 1 base and J dropped 7; count of bases not matched to a gene: 3. This CDR3 contains 15 residues. Germline loops: CDR1 MNHEY, CDR2 SVGAGI. In DNA form, the CDR3 reads TGTGCCAGCAGTTACTTCGGGACAGGAAATTCACCCCTCCACTTT. It specifies CASSYFGTGNSPLHF.

The CDR3 region has the DNA TGCGCCAGCAGCTTGGTAATCGGTGAGACCCAGTACTTC. Translating it yields CASSLVIGETQYF. The chain is built from TRBV5-1 and TRBJ2-5; unclear D gene. Between the trimmed V and J ends, which lost 0 bases and 5 bases, there was a span of 8 bases. The CDR3 has 13 residues. The germline CDR1 and CDR2 sequences are SGHRS and YFSETQ.

This chain links TRBV6-5 with TRBJ2-7; 8 bases are a match to TRBD1. CDR1 MNHEY and CDR2 SVGAGI come from the germline V gene. With 2 bases clipped from V and 4 bases from J, the junction kept 4 bases outside the gene matches. CDR3 length equals 14 residues. The CDR3 sequence: CASSYAGGEYEQYF. CDR3 in DNA: TGTGCCAGCAGTTACGCAGGGGGCGAGTACGAGCAGTACTTC.

With regard to this clonotype: A much larger clone lies one base from this, so it may be a read error. The V call is TRBV27, the J call TRBJ2-3; D might be TRBD1 (6 bases). The CDR3 totals 15 residues. Germline-derived CDR1 and CDR2 are MNHEY and SMNVEV (reference sequence). Trimming pared 10 bases from V and 1 base from J, leaving 18 bases between. The CDR3 here is CATSSLRGGTDTQYF. Written as DNA, the CDR3 is TGTGCCACCTCTTCCCTCAGGGGAGGCACAGATACGCAGTATTTT.

The chain links TRBV20-1 to TRBJ1-5, with D hard to call. This CDR3 has 14 residues. V was cut by 0 bases and J by 4 bases, with 10 bases left in between. The germline V gene has CDR1 DFQATT and CDR2 SNEGSKA (reference sequence). CDR3 nucleotides: TGCAGTGCTAGAGATCCCGACTCGAATCAGCCCCAGCATTTT. Translating gives CSARDPDSNQPQHF.

The CDR3 DNA sequence: TGTGCCAGCAGCTTCGGACTTCACTACGAGCAGTACTTC. Protein sequence: CASSFGLHYEQYF. The chain joins TRBV27 to TRBJ2-7; maybe TRBD2 (5 bases). CDR1 and CDR2 from the germline V gene are MNHEY and SMNVEV (reference sequence). The germline V and J ends were trimmed by 6 bases and 3 bases, with 12 bases remaining between them. The CDR3 sequence is 13 residues long.

This clonotype has only a few counts. The chain links TRBV5-1 to TRBJ1-1, with a weak D call TRBD1 (6 bases). Looked up from germline, CDR1 is SGHRS and CDR2 is YFSETQ. The germline V and J ends were trimmed by 4 bases and 2 bases, with 18 bases remaining between them. There are 16 residues in the CDR3. CDR3 DNA sequence: TGCGCCAGCAGCCCTGACAGGTCCTCGCGCAACACTGAAGCTTTCTTT. As protein: CASSPDRSSRNTEAFF.

The chain has TRBV4-2 and TRBJ1-1; D is perhaps TRBD1 (6 bases). Germline loops: CDR1 LGHNA, CDR2 YNFKEQ. The CDR3 contains 15 residues. Trimming removed 0 bases at V and 7 bases at J, with 15 bases between. For the CDR3, the DNA is TGTGCCAGCAGCCAAGATTCAGTCGGGGGGCGTGAAGCTTTCTTT. This gives the protein CASSQDSVGGREAFF.

The gene calls are TRBV20-1 and TRBJ1-4, with D hard to call. The CDR3 extends over 14 amino acids. Looked up from germline, CDR1 is DFQATT and CDR2 is SNEGSKA (reference sequence). With 1 base removed from V and 7 bases from J, the gap between germline ends came to 13 bases. This chain's CDR3 is CSARGEPVGEKLFF. CDR3 in DNA: TGCAGTGCTAGAGGGGAACCAGTAGGTGAAAAACTGTTTTTT.